This T cell receptor beta chain derives from a study of identical twins (TCRdb year 2016). In terms of the full investigation: To test whether fetal clonotypes persist, the study used deep sequencing on TCR alpha and beta repertoires from monozygotic twins, unrelated adults of various ages, and cord blood. To rule out contamination, replicate twin experiments were performed at different times with different library preparation protocols.

The CDR3 runs 13 amino acids, cysteine and phenylalanine included. The kept DNA is CDR3 alone, 39 bases in frame from the first base. CDR1 and CDR2 are drawn from the germline V gene: SGHDN, FVKESK. The V and J ends are trimmed by 4 bases and 2 bases, leaving 8 bases between them. Every donor was a healthy Caucasian. Three pairs of female monozygotic twins, all aged about 18 to 29 years, made up the twin cohort. CD4+ and CD8+ T cell populations were isolated with positive isolation kits from Invitrogen. The protocol used for the library was 5' RACE. The instrument was an Illumina HiSeq 2000. Template switching added a universal primer binding site, and the final cDNA carried a unique molecular identifier that allowed TCR cDNA molecules to be counted accurately. Specific primers in the conserved constant-segment region were used to synthesize first-strand cDNA for the TCR alpha and beta chains. To control for contamination, every cDNA library was double barcoded, receiving both a SMART-Mk sample barcode and Illumina barcodes. TruSeq adapter sequences along with Illumina sample barcodes were introduced in two successive PCR steps. The TCR alpha and beta cDNA libraries were sequenced on the Illumina HiSeq platform using custom primers. The study's own analysis went as follows. Raw reads were processed with MiGEC to extract unique molecular identifiers, and MiXCR was used to determine CDR3 positions. Recombination models were inferred per individual with the repgenHMM and IGoR tools using an EM algorithm. The analysis of shared clonotypes was done with the tcR package in R, with sharing normalized by the product of cloneset sizes. To study raw recombination free of thymic and clonal selection effects, out-of-frame nonproductive sequences were analyzed. TCRdb passed the public sequencing reads through fastp at Q25 and MiXCR, retaining productive beta sequences. Here each entry gathers all rows of one CDR3 protein and keeps the most common genes and DNA. TCRdb, not the original authors, processed these V and J calls. The sample records 500,000 or so distinct CDR3 sequences, 12% to 15% of which are singletons. The ten largest clonotypes hold about 0.54% of the sample.

Broad study findings and their caveats: In beta out-of-frame sequences, excess twin sharing was weaker, because having fewer shared sequences lowered the signal-to-noise ratio. Zero-insertion analyses could be partly confounded by invariant T cells such as MAIT and iNKT, although diverse VJ usage argued against such confounding for most clonotypes. Compared with coincidental sharing between unrelated individuals, an excess of low generation-probability sequences was observed among out-of-frame TCR alpha sequences shared between twins. Fewer insertions were carried by abundant cord blood beta clonotypes; a weaker similar trend was observed in young adult naive repertoires, while no such trend was observed in memory repertoires. In monozygotic twins, recombination models systematically underestimated out-of-frame TCR alpha sharing, but the models matched the sharing seen between unrelated individuals. Because the same donors could not be followed over many years, the conclusions depended on cross-sectional statistical analysis.

This clonotype turned up a few times. The clone's antigen remains unknown. One base away there is no much larger clone; base qualities are not given. These data also formed part of another study, on yellow fever vaccine responses in identical twins. As noted in the second study: The authors reported that the T cell response to vaccination in identical twins appeared partly convergent and partly personalized. The study precisely tracked vaccine-responding T cell clones in identical twins.

Sequencing was performed on CD4+ T cells sorted from blood. The chain is assembled from TRBV14 and TRBJ2-5; confidence is insufficient to name the D gene. The clonotype originates from a woman between 18 and 29 years old in good health. Here the CDR3 is given as CASSRNIQETQYF. In nucleotides, the sequence is TGTGCCAGCAGCCGCAATATACAAGAGACCCAGTACTTC.